This record looks at one T cell receptor (beta chain) sequence and its context. This clonotype appeared a few times. Its antigen specificity is not known. Base qualities are not recorded, but no much larger clone differs from it by a single base. The protocol used for the library was 5' RACE. Instrument used: Illumina HiSeq 2000. Template switching added a universal primer binding site, and the final cDNA carried a unique molecular identifier that allowed TCR cDNA molecules to be counted accurately. First-strand cDNA for TCR alpha and beta chains was synthesized from specific primers in the conserved constant-segment region. To control for contamination, every cDNA library was double barcoded, receiving both a SMART-Mk sample barcode and Illumina barcodes. Two successive PCR steps introduced TruSeq adapter sequences along with Illumina sample barcodes. The TCR alpha and beta cDNA libraries were sequenced on the Illumina HiSeq platform using custom primers. The study's processing was this. Raw reads were processed with MiGEC to extract unique molecular identifiers, and MiXCR was used to determine CDR3 positions. Recombination models were inferred per individual with the repgenHMM and IGoR tools using an EM algorithm. Shared clonotype analysis was performed with the tcR package in R, normalizing sharing by the product of cloneset sizes. To study raw recombination free of thymic and clonal selection effects, out-of-frame nonproductive sequences were analyzed. In TCRdb, the public reads were trimmed at Q25 with fastp and aligned with MiXCR, with productive beta chains retained. All rows with the same CDR3 protein become a single entry with the most common DNA and genes. TCRdb, rather than the study authors, made the V and J calls. In this sample the table shows hundreds of thousands of distinct CDR3 sequences, around 8.3% of which occur a single time. Clones ranked in the top ten supply 0.98% of the sample.

This entry comes from a study of identical twins (dated by TCRdb to 2016 to 2017). About the investigation overall: To test whether fetal clonotypes persist, the study used deep sequencing on TCR alpha and beta repertoires from monozygotic twins, unrelated adults of various ages, and cord blood. To rule out contamination, the twin experiments were replicated at different times with different library preparation protocols. Results and caveats for the whole study, not just this receptor: Because the same donors could not be followed over many years, the conclusions relied on cross-sectional statistical analysis. The excess sharing between twins in beta out-of-frame sequences was weaker because fewer shared sequences reduced the signal-to-noise ratio. In monozygotic twins, out-of-frame TCR alpha sharing was systematically underestimated by recombination models, although the models agreed with sharing between unrelated individuals. Abundant cord blood beta clonotypes had fewer insertions, young adult naive repertoires showed a similar but weaker trend, and memory repertoires showed no such trend. Invariant T cells such as MAIT and iNKT could partly confound zero-insertion analyses, although diverse VJ usage argued against such confounding for most clonotypes. Compared with coincidental sharing between unrelated individuals, out-of-frame TCR alpha sequences shared between twins had an excess of sequences with low generation probability.

Every donor in the study was a healthy Caucasian. Three pairs of female monozygotic twins, all aged roughly 18 to 30 years, were included in the twin cohort. Peripheral blood mononuclear cells were used as the source from which RNA for TCR libraries was isolated. These records were also assigned to another study, of yellow fever vaccine responses in identical twins. According to the second study: The T cell response to vaccination in identical twins was reported by the authors to appear partly convergent and partly personalized. The study precisely tracked vaccine-responding T cell clones in identical twins.

This sequence was found in a woman under 30 in good health. Sequencing was performed on PBMCs.

The CDR3 protein sequence reads: CASSLGSRNYEQYF. The bases are TGTGCCAGCTCACTGGGGAGCCGCAACTACGAGCAGTACTTC. Recombination joined TRBV18 with TRBJ2-7; TRBD2 is possibly the D segment (5 matching bases). Cut back by 4 bases and 3 bases, the V and J ends lie 13 bases apart. The CDR3 spans 14 residues, from the cysteine through the phenylalanine. CDR3 DNA is the only sequence kept; it has 42 bases, read in frame from the first base. The CDR1 and CDR2 encoded by the germline V gene are KGHSH and LQKENI.